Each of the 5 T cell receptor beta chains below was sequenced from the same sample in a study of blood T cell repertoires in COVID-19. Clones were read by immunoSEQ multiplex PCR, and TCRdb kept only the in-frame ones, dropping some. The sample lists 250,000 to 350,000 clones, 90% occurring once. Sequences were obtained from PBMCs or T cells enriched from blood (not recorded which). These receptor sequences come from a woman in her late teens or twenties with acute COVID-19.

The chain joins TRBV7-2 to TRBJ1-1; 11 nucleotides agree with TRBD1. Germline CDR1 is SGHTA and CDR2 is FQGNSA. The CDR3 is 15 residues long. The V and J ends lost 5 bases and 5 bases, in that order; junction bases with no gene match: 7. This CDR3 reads CASSIGQGAWTEAFF. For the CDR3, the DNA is TGTGCCAGCAGCATCGGACAGGGGGCATGGACTGAAGCTTTCTTT.

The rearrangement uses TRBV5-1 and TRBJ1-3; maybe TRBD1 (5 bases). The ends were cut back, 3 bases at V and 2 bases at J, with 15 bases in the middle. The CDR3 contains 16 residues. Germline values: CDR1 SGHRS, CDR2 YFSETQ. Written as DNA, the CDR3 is TGCGCCAGCAGCTCGGACGTGCTGGGGCCTGGAAACACCATATATTTT. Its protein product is CASSSDVLGPGNTIYF.

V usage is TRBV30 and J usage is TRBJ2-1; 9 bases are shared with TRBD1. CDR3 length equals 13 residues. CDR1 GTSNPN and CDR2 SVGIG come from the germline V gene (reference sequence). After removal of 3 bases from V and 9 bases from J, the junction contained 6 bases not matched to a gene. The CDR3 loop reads CAWRLTGGSEQFF. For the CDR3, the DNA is TGTGCCTGGAGGCTTACAGGGGGCAGTGAGCAGTTCTTC.

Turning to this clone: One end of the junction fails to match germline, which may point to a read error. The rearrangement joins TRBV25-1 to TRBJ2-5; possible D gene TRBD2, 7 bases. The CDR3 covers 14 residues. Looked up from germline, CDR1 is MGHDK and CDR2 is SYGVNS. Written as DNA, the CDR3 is TGTGCCAGCAGTGGGGGGGCCCCCCGGGACTATCTTCACTTC. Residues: CASSGGAPRDYLHF.

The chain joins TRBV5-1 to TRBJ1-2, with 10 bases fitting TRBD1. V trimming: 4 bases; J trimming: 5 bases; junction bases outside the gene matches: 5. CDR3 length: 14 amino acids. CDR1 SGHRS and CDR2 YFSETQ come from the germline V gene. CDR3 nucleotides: TGCGCCAGCAGCCTCGGGACAGGGGAGTATGGCTACACCTTC. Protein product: CASSLGTGEYGYTF.